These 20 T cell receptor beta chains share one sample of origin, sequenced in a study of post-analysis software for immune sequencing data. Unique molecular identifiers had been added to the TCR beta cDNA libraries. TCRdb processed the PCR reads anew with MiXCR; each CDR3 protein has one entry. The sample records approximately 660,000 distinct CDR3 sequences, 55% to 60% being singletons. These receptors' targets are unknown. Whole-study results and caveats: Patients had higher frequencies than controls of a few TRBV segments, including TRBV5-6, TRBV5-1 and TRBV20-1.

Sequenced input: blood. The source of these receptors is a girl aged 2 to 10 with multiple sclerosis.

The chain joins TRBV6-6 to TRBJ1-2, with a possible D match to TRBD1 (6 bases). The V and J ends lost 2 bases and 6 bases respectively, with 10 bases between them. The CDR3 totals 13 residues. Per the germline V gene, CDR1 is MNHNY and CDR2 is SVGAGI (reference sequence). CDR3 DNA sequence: TGTGCCAGCAGTTACAACAGGGAAGATGGCTACACCTTC. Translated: CASSYNREDGYTF.

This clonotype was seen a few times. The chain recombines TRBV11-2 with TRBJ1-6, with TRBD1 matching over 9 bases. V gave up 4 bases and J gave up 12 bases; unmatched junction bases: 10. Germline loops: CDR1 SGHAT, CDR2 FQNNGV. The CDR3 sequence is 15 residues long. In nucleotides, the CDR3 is TGTGCCAGCAGCTCGGGAGGGACAGGGACGATACCCCTCCACTTT. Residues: CASSSGGTGTIPLHF.

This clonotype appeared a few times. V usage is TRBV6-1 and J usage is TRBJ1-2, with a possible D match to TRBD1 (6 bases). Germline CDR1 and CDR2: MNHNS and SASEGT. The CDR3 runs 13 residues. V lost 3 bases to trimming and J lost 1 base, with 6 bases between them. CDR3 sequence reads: CASSDRGNYGYTF. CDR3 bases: TGTGCCAGCAGTGACAGGGGTAACTATGGCTACACCTTC.

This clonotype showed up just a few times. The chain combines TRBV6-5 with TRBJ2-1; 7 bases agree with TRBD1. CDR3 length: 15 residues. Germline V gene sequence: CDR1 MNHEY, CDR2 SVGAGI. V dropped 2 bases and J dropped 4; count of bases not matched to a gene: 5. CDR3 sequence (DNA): TGTGCCAGCAGTTACCAGAGGGGGCCGTACAATGAGCAGTTCTTC. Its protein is CASSYQRGPYNEQFF.

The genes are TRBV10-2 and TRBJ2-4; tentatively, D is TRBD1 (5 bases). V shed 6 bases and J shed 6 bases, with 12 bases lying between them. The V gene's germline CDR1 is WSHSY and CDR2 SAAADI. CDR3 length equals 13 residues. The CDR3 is CASRMDTLNIQYF. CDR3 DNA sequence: TGCGCCAGCAGGATGGACACGCTAAACATTCAGTACTTC.

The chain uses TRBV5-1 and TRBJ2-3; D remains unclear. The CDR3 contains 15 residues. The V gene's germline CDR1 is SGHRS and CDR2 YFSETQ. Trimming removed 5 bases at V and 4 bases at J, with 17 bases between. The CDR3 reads CASSLGSRDADTQYF. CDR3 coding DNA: TGCGCCAGCAGTCTAGGTAGCCGAGACGCAGATACGCAGTATTTT.

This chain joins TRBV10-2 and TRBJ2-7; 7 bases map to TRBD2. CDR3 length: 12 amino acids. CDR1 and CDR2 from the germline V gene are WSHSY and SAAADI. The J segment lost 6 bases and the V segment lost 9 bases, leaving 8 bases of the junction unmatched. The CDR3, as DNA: TGCGCCAGTTGGGGGAGGGAAGGCGAGCAGTACTTC. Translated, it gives CASWGREGEQYF.

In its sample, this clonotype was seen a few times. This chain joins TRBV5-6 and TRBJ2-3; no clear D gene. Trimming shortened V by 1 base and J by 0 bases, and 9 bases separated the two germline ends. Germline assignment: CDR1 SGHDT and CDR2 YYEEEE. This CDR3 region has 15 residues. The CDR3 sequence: CASSLIGISTDTQYF. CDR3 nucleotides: TGTGCCAGCAGCTTGATCGGAATCAGCACAGATACGCAGTATTTT.

The CDR3 here is CASSVIRNEKLFF. The CDR3 nucleotides read TGCGCCAGCAGCGTGATCAGAAATGAAAAACTGTTTTTT. The chain uses TRBV5-1 and TRBJ1-4; D not resolved. The V end was cut by 4 bases, the J end by 5 bases, with 9 bases between. The CDR3 loop spans 13 amino acids. Germline-derived CDR1 and CDR2 are SGHRS and YFSETQ.

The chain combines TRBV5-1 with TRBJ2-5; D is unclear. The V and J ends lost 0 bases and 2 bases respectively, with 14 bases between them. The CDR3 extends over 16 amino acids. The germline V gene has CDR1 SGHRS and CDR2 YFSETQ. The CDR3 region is CASSLASGPAQETQYF. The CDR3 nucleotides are TGCGCCAGCAGCTTGGCCTCGGGTCCGGCACAAGAGACCCAGTACTTC.

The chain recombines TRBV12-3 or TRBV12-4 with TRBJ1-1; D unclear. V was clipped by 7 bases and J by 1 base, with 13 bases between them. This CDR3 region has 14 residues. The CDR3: CASTLSPRNTEAFF. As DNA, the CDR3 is TGTGCCAGCACCCTAAGTCCCCGGAACACTGAAGCTTTCTTT.

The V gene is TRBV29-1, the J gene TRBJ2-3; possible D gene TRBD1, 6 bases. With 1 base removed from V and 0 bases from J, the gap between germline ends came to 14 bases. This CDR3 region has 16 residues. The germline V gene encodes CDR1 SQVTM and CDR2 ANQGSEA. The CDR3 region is CSVEGGRTASTDTQYF. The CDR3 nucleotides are TGCAGCGTTGAAGGCGGGCGGACAGCTAGCACAGATACGCAGTATTTT.

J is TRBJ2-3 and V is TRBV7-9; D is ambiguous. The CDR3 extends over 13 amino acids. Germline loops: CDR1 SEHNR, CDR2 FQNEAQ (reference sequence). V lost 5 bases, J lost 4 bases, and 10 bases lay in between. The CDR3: CASSARVADTQYF. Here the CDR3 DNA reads TGTGCCAGCAGCGCCCGGGTCGCAGATACGCAGTATTTT.

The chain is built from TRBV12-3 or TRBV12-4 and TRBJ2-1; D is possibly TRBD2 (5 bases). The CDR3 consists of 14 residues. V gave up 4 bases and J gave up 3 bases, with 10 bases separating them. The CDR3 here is CASSSSRDYNEQFF. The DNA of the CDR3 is TGTGCCAGCAGTTCTTCCCGGGACTACAATGAGCAGTTCTTC.

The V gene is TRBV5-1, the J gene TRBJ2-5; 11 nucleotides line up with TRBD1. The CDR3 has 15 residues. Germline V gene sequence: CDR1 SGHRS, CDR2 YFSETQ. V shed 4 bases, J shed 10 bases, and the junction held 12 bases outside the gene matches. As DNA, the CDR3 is TGCGCCAGCAGCCCCGGGACAGGGGGATTAGAAGGCCAGTACTTC. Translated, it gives CASSPGTGGLEGQYF. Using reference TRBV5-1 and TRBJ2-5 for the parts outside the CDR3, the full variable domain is KAGVTQTPRYLIKTRGQQVTLSCSPISGHRSVSWYQQTPGQGLQFLFEYFSETQRNKGNFPGRFSGRQFSNSRSEMNVSTLELGDSALYLCASSPGTGGLEGQYFGPGTRLLVL.

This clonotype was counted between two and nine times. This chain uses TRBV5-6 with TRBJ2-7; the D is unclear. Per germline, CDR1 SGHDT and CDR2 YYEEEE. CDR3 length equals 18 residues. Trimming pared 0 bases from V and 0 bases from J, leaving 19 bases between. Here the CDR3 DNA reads TGTGCCAGCAGCTTGGGGAGATTGGCAGGCGCTTCCTCCTACGAGCAGTACTTC. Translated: CASSLGRLAGASSYEQYF.

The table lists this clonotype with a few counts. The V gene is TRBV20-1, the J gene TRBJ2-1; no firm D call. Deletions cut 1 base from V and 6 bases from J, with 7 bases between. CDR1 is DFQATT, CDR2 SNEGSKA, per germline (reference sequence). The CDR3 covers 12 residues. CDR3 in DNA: TGCAGTGCTAGAGGGGCGTTCAATGAGCAGTTCTTC. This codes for CSARGAFNEQFF.

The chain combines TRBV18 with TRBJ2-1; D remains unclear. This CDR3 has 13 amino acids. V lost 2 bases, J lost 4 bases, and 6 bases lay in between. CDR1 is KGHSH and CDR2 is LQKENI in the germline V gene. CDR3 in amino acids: CASSPATYNEQFF. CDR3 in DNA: TGTGCCAGCTCACCAGCCACGTACAATGAGCAGTTCTTC.

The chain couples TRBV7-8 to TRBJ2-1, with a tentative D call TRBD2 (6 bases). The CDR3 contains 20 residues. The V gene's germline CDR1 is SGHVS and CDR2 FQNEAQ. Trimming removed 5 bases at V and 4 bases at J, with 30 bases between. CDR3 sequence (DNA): TGTGCCAGCAGCCACCCCAGGAGTGTTCTCCGGGACTTAAGTTACAATGAGCAGTTCTTC. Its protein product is CASSHPRSVLRDLSYNEQFF.

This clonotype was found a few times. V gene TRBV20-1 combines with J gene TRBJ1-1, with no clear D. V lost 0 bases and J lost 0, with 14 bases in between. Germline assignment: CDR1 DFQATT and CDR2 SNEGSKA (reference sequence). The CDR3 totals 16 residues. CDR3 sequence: CSARDHAEGVNTEAFF. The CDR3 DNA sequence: TGCAGTGCTAGAGATCACGCAGAGGGAGTGAACACTGAAGCTTTCTTT.